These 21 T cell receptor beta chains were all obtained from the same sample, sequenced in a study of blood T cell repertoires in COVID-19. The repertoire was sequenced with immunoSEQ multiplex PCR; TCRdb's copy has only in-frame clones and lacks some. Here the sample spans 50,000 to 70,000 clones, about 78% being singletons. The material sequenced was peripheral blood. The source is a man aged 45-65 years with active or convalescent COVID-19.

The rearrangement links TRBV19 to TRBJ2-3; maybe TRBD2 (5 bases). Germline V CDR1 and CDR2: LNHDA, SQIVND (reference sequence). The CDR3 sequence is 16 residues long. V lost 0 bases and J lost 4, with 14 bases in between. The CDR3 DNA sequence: TGTGCCAGTAGTATAGATGTCGGGGTCTTGGCAGATACGCAGTATTTT. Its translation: CASSIDVGVLADTQYF. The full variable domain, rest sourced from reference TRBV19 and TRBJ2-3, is DGGITQSPKYLFRKEGQNVTLSCEQNLNHDAMYWYRQDPGQGLRLIYYSQIVNDFQKGDIAEGYSVSREKKESFPLTVTSAQKNPTAFYLCASSIDVGVLADTQYFGPGTRLTVL.

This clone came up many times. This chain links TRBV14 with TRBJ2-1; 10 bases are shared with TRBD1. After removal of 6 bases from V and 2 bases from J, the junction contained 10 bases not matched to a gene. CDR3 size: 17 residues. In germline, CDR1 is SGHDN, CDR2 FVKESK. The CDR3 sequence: CASSRTGGATTYNEQFF. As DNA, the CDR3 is TGTGCCAGCAGTCGGACAGGGGGTGCTACAACCTACAATGAGCAGTTCTTC.

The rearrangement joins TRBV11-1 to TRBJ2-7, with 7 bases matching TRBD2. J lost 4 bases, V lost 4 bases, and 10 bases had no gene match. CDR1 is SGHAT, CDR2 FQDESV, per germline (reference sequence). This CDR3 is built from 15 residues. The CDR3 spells CASSSLRGERYEQYF. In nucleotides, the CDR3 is TGTGCCAGCAGCTCGCTCCGGGGGGAACGATACGAGCAGTACTTC.

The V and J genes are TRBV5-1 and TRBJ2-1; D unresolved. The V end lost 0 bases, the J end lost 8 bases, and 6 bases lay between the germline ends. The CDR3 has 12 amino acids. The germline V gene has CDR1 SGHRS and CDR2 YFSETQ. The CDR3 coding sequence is TGCGCCAGCAGCTTGGCACTCCATGAGCAGTTCTTC. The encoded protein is CASSLALHEQFF.

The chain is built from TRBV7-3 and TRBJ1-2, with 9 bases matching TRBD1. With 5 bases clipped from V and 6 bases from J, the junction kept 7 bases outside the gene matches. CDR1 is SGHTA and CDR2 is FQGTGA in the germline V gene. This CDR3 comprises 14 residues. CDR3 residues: CASSRQGTGNGYTF. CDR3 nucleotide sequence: TGTGCCAGCAGCCGACAAGGGACAGGGAATGGCTACACCTTC.

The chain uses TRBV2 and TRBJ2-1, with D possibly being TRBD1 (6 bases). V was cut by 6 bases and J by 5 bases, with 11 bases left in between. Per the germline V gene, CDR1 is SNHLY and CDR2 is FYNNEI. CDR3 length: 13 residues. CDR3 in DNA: TGTGCCAGCAGCGCGGACAGACACAATGAGCAGTTCTTC. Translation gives CASSADRHNEQFF.

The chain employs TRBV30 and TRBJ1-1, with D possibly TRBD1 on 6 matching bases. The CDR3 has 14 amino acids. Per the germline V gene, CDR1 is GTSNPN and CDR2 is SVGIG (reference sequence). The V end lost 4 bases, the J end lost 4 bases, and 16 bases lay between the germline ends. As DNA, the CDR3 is TGTGCCTGGACCTCAGGGGCGAAGGGCACTGAAGCTTTCTTT. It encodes CAWTSGAKGTEAFF. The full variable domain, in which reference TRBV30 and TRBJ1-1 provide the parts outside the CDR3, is SQTIHQWPATLVQPVGSPLSLECTVEGTSNPNLYWYRQAAGRGLQLLFYSVGIGQISSEVPQNLSASRPQDRQFILSSKKLLLSDSGFYLCAWTSGAKGTEAFFGQGTRLTVV.

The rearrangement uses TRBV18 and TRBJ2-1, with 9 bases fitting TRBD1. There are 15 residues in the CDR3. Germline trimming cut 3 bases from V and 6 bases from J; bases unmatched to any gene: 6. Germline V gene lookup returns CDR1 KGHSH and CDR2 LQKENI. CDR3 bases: TGTGCCAGCTCACCGGGACAGGGCTTAGGCAATGAGCAGTTCTTC. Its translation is CASSPGQGLGNEQFF.

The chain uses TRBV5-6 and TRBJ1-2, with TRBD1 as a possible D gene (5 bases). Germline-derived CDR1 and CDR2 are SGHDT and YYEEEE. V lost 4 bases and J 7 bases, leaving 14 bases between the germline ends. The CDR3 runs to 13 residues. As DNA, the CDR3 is TGTGCCAGCAGCCGTACAGCAGGGTTTGGCTACACCTTC. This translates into CASSRTAGFGYTF.

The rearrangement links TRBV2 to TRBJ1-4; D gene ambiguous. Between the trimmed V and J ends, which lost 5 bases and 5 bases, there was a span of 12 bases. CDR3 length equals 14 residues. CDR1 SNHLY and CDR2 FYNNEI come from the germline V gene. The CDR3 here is CASSSYSLNEKLFF. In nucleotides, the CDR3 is TGTGCCAGCAGTTCTTACAGCCTGAATGAAAAACTGTTTTTT.

DNA of the CDR3: TGTGCCAGTAGTTCAATAGCGGGGGGGTCAGATACGCAGTATTTT. The encoded protein is CASSSIAGGSDTQYF. The chain carries TRBV19 and TRBJ2-3; 11 bases line up with TRBD2. This CDR3 is 15 amino acids long. The trim removed 5 bases at V and 4 bases at J, leaving 5 bases unmatched. Germline loops: CDR1 LNHDA, CDR2 SQIVND (reference sequence).

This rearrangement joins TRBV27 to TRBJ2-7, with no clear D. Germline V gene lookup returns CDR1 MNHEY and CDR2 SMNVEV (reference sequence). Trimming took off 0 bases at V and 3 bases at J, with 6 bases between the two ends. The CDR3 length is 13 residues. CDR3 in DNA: TGTGCCAGCAGTTTATCGGAGTTCTACGAGCAGTACTTC. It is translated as CASSLSEFYEQYF.

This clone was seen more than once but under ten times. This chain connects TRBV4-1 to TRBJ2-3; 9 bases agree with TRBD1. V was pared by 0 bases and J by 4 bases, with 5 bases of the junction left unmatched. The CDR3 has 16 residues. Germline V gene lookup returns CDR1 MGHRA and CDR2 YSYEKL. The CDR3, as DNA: TGCGCCAGCAGCCAAGAGGGACAGGGATTCCCAGATACGCAGTATTTT. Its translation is CASSQEGQGFPDTQYF.

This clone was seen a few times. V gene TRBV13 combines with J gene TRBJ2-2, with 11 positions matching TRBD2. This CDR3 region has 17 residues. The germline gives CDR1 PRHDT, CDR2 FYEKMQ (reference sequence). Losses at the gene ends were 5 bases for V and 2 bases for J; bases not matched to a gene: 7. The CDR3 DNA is TGTGCCAGCAGCCGAGTAACTAGCGGGAGCAACACCGGGGAGCTGTTTTTT. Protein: CASSRVTSGSNTGELFF.

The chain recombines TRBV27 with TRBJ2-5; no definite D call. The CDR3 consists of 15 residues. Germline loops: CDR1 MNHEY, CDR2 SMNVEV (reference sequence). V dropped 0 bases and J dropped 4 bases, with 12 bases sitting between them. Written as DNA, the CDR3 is TGTGCCAGCAGTTTATCTTGGGTTCCGGGAGAGACCCAGTACTTC. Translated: CASSLSWVPGETQYF.

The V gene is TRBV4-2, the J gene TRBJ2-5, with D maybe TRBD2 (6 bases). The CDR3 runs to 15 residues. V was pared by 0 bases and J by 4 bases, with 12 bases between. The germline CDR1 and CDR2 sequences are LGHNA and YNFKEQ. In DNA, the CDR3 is TGTGCCAGCAGCCAAGATAAGGGTAGCGGAGAGACCCAGTACTTC. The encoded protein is CASSQDKGSGETQYF.

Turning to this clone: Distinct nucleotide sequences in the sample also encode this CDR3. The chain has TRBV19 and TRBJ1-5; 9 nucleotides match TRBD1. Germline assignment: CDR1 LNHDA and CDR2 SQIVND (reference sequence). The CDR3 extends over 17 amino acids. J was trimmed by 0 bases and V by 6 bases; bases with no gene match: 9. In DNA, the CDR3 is TGTGCCAGTAGCCGGACAGGGGCCGAATATAGCAATCAGCCCCAGCATTTT. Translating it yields CASSRTGAEYSNQPQHF.

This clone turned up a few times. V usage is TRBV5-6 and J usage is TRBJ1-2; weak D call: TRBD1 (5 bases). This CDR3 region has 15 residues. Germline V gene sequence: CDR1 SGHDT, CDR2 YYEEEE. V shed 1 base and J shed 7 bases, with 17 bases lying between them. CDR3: CASSLIVGAHSGYTF. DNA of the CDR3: TGTGCCAGCAGCTTGATCGTAGGGGCCCATAGTGGCTACACCTTC.

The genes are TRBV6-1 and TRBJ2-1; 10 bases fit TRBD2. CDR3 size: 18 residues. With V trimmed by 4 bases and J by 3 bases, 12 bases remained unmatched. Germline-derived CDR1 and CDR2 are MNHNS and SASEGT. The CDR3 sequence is CASSGTSGLYSYYNEQFF. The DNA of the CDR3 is TGTGCCAGCAGTGGGACTAGCGGTCTTTATTCCTACTACAATGAGCAGTTCTTC.

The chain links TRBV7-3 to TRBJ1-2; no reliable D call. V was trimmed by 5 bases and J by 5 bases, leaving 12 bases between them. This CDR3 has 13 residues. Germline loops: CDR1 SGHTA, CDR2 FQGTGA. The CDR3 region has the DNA TGTGCCAGCAGCCCCGGGTCCGAGTATGGCTACACCTTC. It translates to CASSPGSEYGYTF.

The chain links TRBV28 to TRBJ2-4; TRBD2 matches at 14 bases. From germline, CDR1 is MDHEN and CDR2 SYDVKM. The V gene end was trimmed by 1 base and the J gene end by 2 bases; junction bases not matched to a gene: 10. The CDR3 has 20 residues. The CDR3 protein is CASSLYRSGLAGGTKNIQYF. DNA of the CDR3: TGTGCCAGCAGTTTATATCGTAGTGGACTAGCGGGAGGAACCAAAAACATTCAGTACTTC. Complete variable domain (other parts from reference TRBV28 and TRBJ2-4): DVKVTQSSRYLVKRTGEKVFLECVQDMDHENMFWYRQDPGLGLRLIYFSYDVKMKEKGDIPEGYSVSREKKERFSLILESASTNQTSMYLCASSLYRSGLAGGTKNIQYFGAGTRLSVL.